Below are 7 T cell receptor beta chains sequenced from a single sample in a study of response to subunit inactivated influenza vaccine. TCRdb processed the RT-PCR reads anew with MiXCR; each CDR3 protein has one entry. This repertoire shows under 750,000 distinct CDR3 sequences, 12% found once; its top ten account for more than 8.5%. Sequencing used PBMCs from blood, obtained on the day of vaccination. All receptors come from a man aged 45-65 years who received an inactivated influenza vaccine.

This rearrangement joins TRBV20-1 to TRBJ2-6, with a possible D match to TRBD1 (6 bases). This CDR3 has 15 amino acids. V was trimmed by 7 bases and J by 0 bases, leaving 13 bases between them. Germline values: CDR1 DFQATT, CDR2 SNEGSKA (reference sequence). The chain's CDR3 is CSVGDTYSGANVLTF. The CDR3 coding sequence is TGCAGTGTGGGGGACACCTACTCTGGGGCCAACGTCCTGACTTTC.

The chain joins TRBV5-1 to TRBJ2-7, with 7 bases aligning to TRBD1. This CDR3 is 13 amino acids long. V shed 4 bases and J 6 bases; nucleotides not matched to a gene: 7. Germline V gene lookup returns CDR1 SGHRS and CDR2 YFSETQ. CDR3 nucleotides: TGCGCCAGCAGCACCACGACAGGGTTCGAGCAGTACTTC. Protein: CASSTTTGFEQYF.

The gene calls are TRBV12-3 or TRBV12-4 and TRBJ2-2; TRBD1 is a possible D gene (5 bases). The CDR3 spans 14 residues. Trimming shortened V by 3 bases and J by 6 bases, and 11 bases separated the two germline ends. The DNA of the CDR3 is TGTGCCAGCAGTTTGGTATCAGGGCCCGGGGAGCTGTTTTTT. Amino acid sequence: CASSLVSGPGELFF.

The genes are TRBV4-3 and TRBJ2-1, with 11 positions matching TRBD2. V dropped 4 bases and J dropped 9; count of bases not matched to a gene: 11. This CDR3 spans 16 amino acids. CDR1 LGHNA and CDR2 YSLEER come from the germline V gene. CDR3 DNA: TGCGCCAGCAGCCCGACTCAGTCTAGCGGGAGGTTTGAGCAGTTCTTC. It encodes CASSPTQSSGRFEQFF.

This clonotype was seen many times. V and J are TRBV20-1 and TRBJ1-3; D remains unclear. Deletions cut 0 bases from V and 0 bases from J, with 6 bases between. CDR3 length: 14 residues. Germline CDR1 is DFQATT and CDR2 is SNEGSKA (reference sequence). The CDR3, as DNA: TGCAGTGCTAGAGATACCTACTCTGGAAACACCATATATTTT. Translation: CSARDTYSGNTIYF.

The chain recombines TRBV5-1 with TRBJ2-7; TRBD2 agrees at 13 bases. The CDR3 extends over 15 amino acids. J gave up 5 bases and V 2 bases, and 4 bases lay outside the gene matches. Germline CDR1 is SGHRS and CDR2 is YFSETQ. DNA for the CDR3: TGCGCCAGCAGCTTTGGGACTAGCGGGATCGACGAGCAGTACTTC. Its translation is CASSFGTSGIDEQYF.

This clonotype came up a few times. This chain connects TRBV12-3 or TRBV12-4 to TRBJ2-1; 12 positions agree with TRBD2. V lost 5 bases to trimming and J lost 8 bases; unmatched junction nucleotides: 7. The CDR3 is 15 residues long. CDR3 sequence reads: CASSNGLAGSDEQFF. The CDR3 DNA reads as TGTGCCAGCAGTAACGGACTAGCGGGGTCTGATGAGCAGTTCTTC.